This T cell receptor beta chain was captured in a study of blood T cell repertoires in COVID-19. This CDR3 region has 14 residues. Germline CDR1 is SEHNR and CDR2 is FQNEAQ (reference sequence). V shed 5 bases and J shed 5 bases, with 13 bases lying between them. The table came from immunoSEQ multiplex PCR; TCRdb's copy has only in-frame clones and leaves some out. The profile shows around 50,000 clones, roughly 84% of them singletons. This chain links TRBV7-9 with TRBJ1-5; no clear D. Sequenced sample: peripheral blood. The TCR sequence derives from a man aged 45-65 years with active COVID-19. The CDR3 region is CASSRDFIDQPQHF. The CDR3 coding sequence is TGTGCCAGCAGCCGGGATTTTATAGATCAGCCCCAGCATTTT.